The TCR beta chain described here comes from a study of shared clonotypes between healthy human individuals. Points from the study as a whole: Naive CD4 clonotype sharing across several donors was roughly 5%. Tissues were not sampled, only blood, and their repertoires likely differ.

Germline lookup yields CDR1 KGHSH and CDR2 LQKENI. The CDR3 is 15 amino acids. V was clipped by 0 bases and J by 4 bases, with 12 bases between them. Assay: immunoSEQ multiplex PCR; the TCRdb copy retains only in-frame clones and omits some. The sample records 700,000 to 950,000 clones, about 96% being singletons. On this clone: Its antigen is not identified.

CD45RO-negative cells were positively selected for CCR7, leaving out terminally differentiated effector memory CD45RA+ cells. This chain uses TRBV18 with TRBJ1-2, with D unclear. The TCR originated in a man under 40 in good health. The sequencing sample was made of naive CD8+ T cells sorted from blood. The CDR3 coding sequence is TGTGCCAGCTCACCACCGGCGGGTCAGGTCTATGGCTACACCTTC. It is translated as CASSPPAGQVYGYTF.